This TCR beta chain emerged from a study of blood T cell repertoires in COVID-19. Overall study: COVID-19 samples from acute and convalescent phases originated in the United States, Italy and Spain. The cDNA or gDNA used as material had been derived from T cells, B-cell-depleted T cells, or PBMCs.

Per the germline V gene, CDR1 is SGHVS and CDR2 is FQNEAQ. The CDR3 loop spans 17 amino acids. After removal of 5 bases from V and 7 bases from J, the junction contained 15 bases not matched to a gene. The table came from immunoSEQ multiplex PCR; TCRdb's copy has only in-frame clones and leaves some out. Of 140,000 to 150,000 clones in the sample, 80% to 90% were seen once. This clonotype originated in an elderly man with acute or convalescent COVID-19. This chain uses TRBV7-8 with TRBJ1-5; 9 bases fit TRBD1. Material for sequencing was peripheral blood. The CDR3 loop is CASSPKRGQGIGQPQHF. CDR3 bases: TGTGCCAGCAGCCCGAAAAGAGGACAGGGGATCGGGCAGCCCCAGCATTTT.